Included here is one T cell receptor beta chain sequence, with context. This sample is part of a study of response to subunit inactivated influenza vaccine. Germline loops: CDR1 ENHRY, CDR2 SYGVKD. This CDR3 contains 14 residues. V was shortened by 6 bases and J by 8 bases, with 17 bases between the two germline ends. A single record per CDR3 protein comes from TCRdb applying MiXCR to the RT-PCR reads. Of 280,000 or so distinct CDR3 sequences in the sample, just over 20% were seen once. Sample: PBMCs from blood, taken about 20 months after vaccination. The source is a man in his fifties or sixties who received an inactivated influenza vaccine. This chain uses TRBV10-3 with TRBJ2-1; D gene uncertain. The CDR3 sequence: CAISSSGVPHEQFF. The DNA for the CDR3 is TGTGCCATCAGCTCTAGTGGGGTCCCCCATGAGCAGTTCTTC.